Shown below are 27 T cell receptor beta chains from a single sample sequenced in a study of CD8 T cells in ankylosing spondylitis. Notes on the study in general: What appeared characteristic of ankylosing spondylitis blood was a TCR beta motif of 7 or 8 highly homologous variants.

TCRdb recomputed calls from the 5' RACE reads with MiXCR, one row per CDR3 protein. This sample has roughly 400,000 distinct CDR3 sequences, with approximately 20% found just once. These receptors have no known antigen. Sequencing input: blood, either unsorted or a sorted T cell fraction (not recorded which). These receptors were taken from a male donor with ankylosing spondylitis.

This clonotype occurred many times. The genes are TRBV5-1 and TRBJ2-5, with D perhaps TRBD1 (5 bases). Trimming cost V 2 bases and J 5 bases, with 13 bases left between them. Germline-derived CDR1 and CDR2 are SGHRS and YFSETQ. CDR3 size: 14 residues. The CDR3 nucleotides read TGCGCCAGCAGCTTATTCAGGGCGAGTGAGACCCAGTACTTC. Its translation: CASSLFRASETQYF.

J is TRBJ2-1 and V is TRBV7-3; 11 nucleotides match TRBD1. The V and J ends lost 3 bases and 9 bases, in that order; junction bases with no gene match: 10. This CDR3 has 16 amino acids. In germline, CDR1 is SGHTA, CDR2 FQGTGA. The CDR3 bases are TGTGCCAGCAGCTTGTTGTTAGGACAGGGGGCGAGTGAGCAGTTCTTC. It translates to CASSLLLGQGASEQFF.

The sample holds a few counts of this clonotype. An end of the junction differs from the germline gene, which may be a read error. The rearrangement uses TRBV2 and TRBJ2-5; D call uncertain. Germline CDR1 reads SNHLY; CDR2 reads FYNNEI. This CDR3 has 13 residues. In DNA, the CDR3 is TGTGCCAGGAGTGGGCATTACCAAGAGACCCAGTACTTC. Its translation is CARSGHYQETQYF.

This clonotype was found a few times. This chain joins TRBV20-1 and TRBJ2-7, with 9 bases identical to TRBD1. Germline trimming cut 6 bases from V and 3 bases from J; bases unmatched to any gene: 6. In germline, CDR1 is DFQATT, CDR2 SNEGSKA (reference sequence). This CDR3 region has 13 residues. CDR3 nucleotides: TGCAGTGCCCACCGGGACAGGGACTACGAGCAGTACTTC. This codes for CSAHRDRDYEQYF.

This clonotype was seen only a few times. This chain joins TRBV4-2 and TRBJ1-2, with no clear D. Germline-derived CDR1 and CDR2 are LGHNA and YNFKEQ. V was shortened by 2 bases and J by 7 bases, with 11 bases between the two germline ends. CDR3 length: 13 residues. CDR3 sequence: CASSQTRVGGYTF. The CDR3 DNA is TGTGCCAGCAGCCAAACAAGGGTCGGTGGCTACACCTTC.

This clonotype has just a few counts. This chain uses TRBV18 with TRBJ2-1, with D perhaps matching TRBD1 (5 bases). The V end lost 1 base, the J end lost 8 bases, and 15 bases lay between the germline ends. This CDR3 region has 15 residues. CDR1 and CDR2 (germline): KGHSH, LQKENI. CDR3 region: CASSPLSAGPYEQFF. DNA for the CDR3: TGTGCCAGCTCACCACTATCGGCAGGGCCGTATGAGCAGTTCTTC.

The chain combines TRBV11-1 with TRBJ2-7; TRBD2 agrees at 16 bases. The CDR3 contains 19 residues. CDR1 and CDR2 (germline): SGHAT, FQDESV (reference sequence). The trim removed 4 bases at V and 2 bases at J, leaving 11 bases unmatched. This chain's CDR3 is CASSSPPGLAGGTTYEQYF. The CDR3 bases are TGTGCCAGCAGCTCTCCCCCGGGACTAGCGGGAGGGACAACCTACGAGCAGTACTTC.

This clonotype was recorded at least ten times. The gene calls are TRBV12-3 or TRBV12-4 and TRBJ1-5; possible D gene TRBD1, 6 bases. Trimming shortened V by 6 bases and J by 4 bases, and 16 bases separated the two germline ends. The CDR3 covers 15 residues. CDR3 region: CASRGHTDGNQPQHF. The CDR3 nucleotides are TGTGCCAGCAGGGGACATACCGATGGTAATCAGCCCCAGCATTTT.

This clonotype came up a few times. The chain has TRBV29-1 and TRBJ2-1; TRBD1 aligns across 8 bases. V dropped 6 bases and J dropped 4; count of bases not matched to a gene: 8. The length of the CDR3 is 14 residues. CDR1 and CDR2 (germline): SQVTM, ANQGSEA. The CDR3, as DNA: TGCAGCGTCGGGGGACAGGCGGGATACAATGAGCAGTTCTTC. It translates to CSVGGQAGYNEQFF.

The V and J genes are TRBV10-3 and TRBJ2-7; 7 nucleotides agree with TRBD1. Germline V CDR1 and CDR2: ENHRY, SYGVKD. V dropped 6 bases and J dropped 5; count of bases not matched to a gene: 10. This CDR3 comprises 14 residues. This CDR3 reads CAIRRGQGIDEQYF. The CDR3 region has the DNA TGTGCCATCAGAAGGGGGCAGGGGATTGACGAGCAGTACTTC.

CDR3 sequence (DNA): TGTGCCAGCAGCCGCCCCGGGGTTGAAGCTTTCTTT. It is translated as CASSRPGVEAFF. The genes are TRBV7-2 and TRBJ1-1; D call uncertain. Trimming shortened V by 5 bases and J by 7 bases, and 11 bases separated the two germline ends. This CDR3 comprises 12 residues. Germline lookup yields CDR1 SGHTA and CDR2 FQGNSA.

V usage is TRBV25-1 and J usage is TRBJ2-7; D possibly matches TRBD1 or TRBD2 (5 bases each). This CDR3 spans 14 amino acids. Germline V lookup: CDR1 MGHDK, CDR2 SYGVNS. Trimming left V 3 bases short and J 2 bases short, with 11 bases between. CDR3: CASSDHWDPYEQYF. CDR3 sequence (DNA): TGTGCCAGCAGTGATCACTGGGACCCCTACGAGCAGTACTTC.

The V and J genes are TRBV5-1 and TRBJ2-1, with D perhaps TRBD2 (5 bases). Germline-derived CDR1 and CDR2 are SGHRS and YFSETQ. V lost 2 bases to trimming and J lost 16 bases, with 22 bases between them. This CDR3 has 14 amino acids. CDR3 in amino acids: CASSFQDRSRERFF. The CDR3 DNA reads as TGCGCCAGCAGCTTTCAGGATAGGTCGAGGGAGCGTTTCTTC. Full variable domain (rest looked up from reference TRBV5-1 and TRBJ2-1): KAGVTQTPRYLIKTRGQQVTLSCSPISGHRSVSWYQQTPGQGLQFLFEYFSETQRNKGNFPGRFSGRQFSNSRSEMNVSTLELGDSALYLCASSFQDRSRERFFGPGTRLTVL.

The V gene is TRBV20-1, the J gene TRBJ2-4; D is possibly TRBD2 (5 bases). CDR3 length equals 13 residues. In germline, CDR1 is DFQATT, CDR2 SNEGSKA (reference sequence). Between the trimmed V and J ends, which lost 6 bases and 4 bases, there was a span of 13 bases. This chain's CDR3 is CSALDYYKNIQYF. CDR3 DNA sequence: TGCAGTGCCCTCGACTACTATAAAAACATTCAGTACTTC.

This clonotype was counted between two and nine times. The rearrangement uses TRBV4-2 and TRBJ2-2; TRBD2 matches 7 bases. J was trimmed by 7 bases and V by 4 bases; bases with no gene match: 15. Germline loops: CDR1 LGHNA, CDR2 YNFKEQ. CDR3 length: 17 amino acids. The DNA of the CDR3 is TGTGCCAGCAGCCGACTAGGTGGGCGGGAGTTCCTCGGGGAGCTGTTTTTT. Translated, it gives CASSRLGGREFLGELFF.

The genes are TRBV4-3 and TRBJ2-3; D remains ambiguous. V lost 0 bases and J lost 14, with 15 bases in between. The CDR3 runs 13 residues. CDR1 is LGHNA, CDR2 YSLEER, per germline. For the CDR3, the DNA is TGCGCCAGCAGCCAAGAAATGACTGGCCGTAGGTATTTT. Translated: CASSQEMTGRRYF.

This clonotype was seen repeatedly, ten times or more. The CDR3 spells CASSLARGREQYF. CDR3 nucleotides: TGTGCCAGCAGCTTAGCGAGGGGAAGAGAGCAGTACTTC. The rearrangement joins TRBV7-6 to TRBJ2-7; TRBD1 or TRBD2 may be the D gene (5 bases each). CDR1 is SGHVS and CDR2 is FNYEAQ in the germline V gene. V was clipped by 0 bases and J by 7 bases, with 10 bases between them. This CDR3 is 13 amino acids long.

This clonotype was counted only a few times. The chain links TRBV7-6 to TRBJ1-3; 7 bases are a match to TRBD1. J lost 0 bases, V lost 0 bases, and 2 bases had no gene match. This CDR3 has 16 residues. Germline V gives CDR1 SGHVS, CDR2 FNYEAQ. The CDR3 region is CASSLARTGSGNTIYF. The CDR3 DNA sequence: TGTGCCAGCAGCTTAGCGCGGACAGGCTCTGGAAACACCATATATTTT.

This clonotype was observed a handful of times. The chain combines TRBV7-2 with TRBJ2-7; TRBD1 matches 7 bases. V lost 1 base, J lost 4 bases, and 7 bases stayed unmatched. The germline CDR1 and CDR2 sequences are SGHTA and FQGNSA. The CDR3 has 15 residues. The CDR3 loop reads CASSLGGRGLYEQYF. CDR3 coding DNA: TGTGCCAGCAGCTTAGGGGGTAGGGGGCTGTACGAGCAGTACTTC.

The J gene is TRBJ2-4, the V gene TRBV7-9; tentative D call: TRBD2 (6 bases). The V end lost 5 bases, the J end lost 4 bases, and 12 bases lay between the germline ends. CDR3 length equals 14 residues. The germline gives CDR1 SEHNR, CDR2 FQNEAQ (reference sequence). CDR3 in amino acids: CASSLSGAKNIQYF. Here the CDR3 DNA reads TGTGCCAGCAGCCTTAGCGGAGCAAAAAACATTCAGTACTTC.

The CDR3 region has the DNA TGTGCCAGCAGCCTCCCCTCCGGAGATGGGACCGGGGAGCTGTTTTTT. Translating it yields CASSLPSGDGTGELFF. The chain combines TRBV28 with TRBJ2-2; D remains ambiguous. The CDR3 totals 16 residues. Germline V CDR1 and CDR2: MDHEN, SYDVKM. The V and J ends lost 6 bases and 5 bases respectively, with 19 bases between them.

The rearrangement joins TRBV3-1 to TRBJ2-1; D possibly corresponds to TRBD1 (6 bases). This CDR3 contains 13 residues. Trimming cost V 3 bases and J 6 bases, with 9 bases left between them. Germline V gene data show CDR1 as LGHDT and CDR2 as YNNKEL (reference sequence). The CDR3 region is CASSHIQGNEQFF. CDR3 DNA: TGTGCCAGCAGCCATATACAGGGCAATGAGCAGTTCTTC.

CDR3 DNA sequence: TGCAGTGCTAGTGGCCAGGGGGAGGAAGCTTTCTTT. Amino acids: CSASGQGEEAFF. The chain has TRBV20-1 and TRBJ1-1; 7 bases fit TRBD1. The V and J ends lost 3 bases and 8 bases, in that order; junction bases with no gene match: 6. Germline CDR1 reads DFQATT; CDR2 reads SNEGSKA (reference sequence). The CDR3 covers 12 residues.

This rearrangement joins TRBV7-9 to TRBJ2-1, with no clear D. The V gene's germline CDR1 is SEHNR and CDR2 FQNEAQ (reference sequence). Between the trimmed V and J ends, which lost 3 bases and 9 bases, there was a span of 9 bases. The CDR3 sequence is 12 residues long. The CDR3 reads CASSLELGEQFF. CDR3 coding DNA: TGTGCCAGCAGCTTGGAATTGGGTGAGCAGTTCTTC.

This clonotype was counted at least ten times. The V gene is TRBV12-3 or TRBV12-4, the J gene TRBJ1-3, with 7 positions matching TRBD1. V shed 7 bases and J 6 bases; nucleotides not matched to a gene: 12. CDR3 size: 15 residues. CDR3 nucleotide sequence: TGTGCCAGCACCCTCCCCGGGACAGTAGAAAACACCATATATTTT. It translates to CASTLPGTVENTIYF.

This clonotype was observed a handful of times. The chain's CDR3 is CSASLGQTINYGYTF. In DNA, the CDR3 is TGCAGTGCTAGCCTCGGACAGACTATCAACTATGGCTACACCTTC. The chain combines TRBV20-1 with TRBJ1-2; weak D call: TRBD1 (6 bases). V was cut by 3 bases and J by 2 bases, with 16 bases left in between. Germline CDR1 is DFQATT and CDR2 is SNEGSKA (reference sequence). The CDR3 is 15 residues long.

V gene TRBV7-9 combines with J gene TRBJ1-1; TRBD1 is a possible D gene (6 bases). Between the trimmed V and J ends, which lost 1 base and 10 bases, there was a span of 10 bases. The germline V gene has CDR1 SEHNR and CDR2 FQNEAQ (reference sequence). The CDR3 loop spans 12 amino acids. The CDR3 region has the DNA TGTGCCAGCAGCTTAGTAGGGGGATCAGCTTTCTTT. Protein: CASSLVGGSAFF. The full variable domain, its missing parts supplied by reference TRBV7-9 and TRBJ1-1, is DTGVSQNPRHKITKRGQNVTFRCDPISEHNRLYWYRQTLGQGPEFLTYFQNEAQLEKSRLLSDRFSAERPKGSFSTLEIQRTEQGDSAMYLCASSLVGGSAFFGQGTRLTVV.